These 27 T cell receptor beta chains were sequenced from one sample in a study of T cells in Graves' hyperthyroidism and ophthalmopathy (dated by TCRdb to between 2018 and 2020). Library method: multiplex PCR. Sequencing instrument: Illumina HiSeq 2000. The TCR beta CDR3 regions were amplified from RNA transcripts. A first-round RT-PCR of the TCR CDR3 used the HTBI primer set with the Qiagen OneStep RT-PCR kit. TCRdb handled the public reads itself, with Q25 trimming in fastp and clone calling in MiXCR, and kept productive beta chains. Records with the same CDR3 protein are collapsed into one entry carrying the most frequent genes and DNA. In this sample the table shows more than 300,000 distinct CDR3 sequences, approximately 17% of which occur a single time. The ten largest clones capture roughly two fifths of the sample. The sequenced material came from blood. These receptors were obtained from a man aged 18 to 29 with Graves' ophthalmopathy.

This clonotype has only one observation. Being one base from a much bigger clone, this may be a read error. This rearrangement joins TRBV2 to TRBJ2-1, with 15 bases lining up with TRBD2. The germline CDR1 and CDR2 sequences are SNHLY and FYNNEI. Trimming cost V 8 bases and J 2 bases; bases outside gene matches: 4. This CDR3 contains 16 residues. The CDR3 sequence: CASGTSGGPPYNEQFF. DNA for the CDR3: TGTGCCAGCGGGACTAGCGGGGGGCCCCCCTACAATGAGCAGTTCTTC. Drawing the rest from reference TRBV2 and TRBJ2-1, the complete variable domain is EPEVTQTPSHQVTQMGQEVILRCVPISNHLYFYWYRQILGQKVEFLVSFYNNEISEKSEIFDDQFSVERPDGSNFTLKIRSTKLEDSAMYFCASGTSGGPPYNEQFFGPGTRLTVL.

CDR3 loop: CASSQVGTVSTGELFF. CDR3 in DNA: TGTGCCAGCAGCCAAGTGGGGACGGTCAGCACCGGGGAGCTGTTTTTT. This chain links TRBV7-2 with TRBJ2-2, with D possibly being TRBD1 or TRBD2 (5 bases each). Trimming took off 5 bases at V and 4 bases at J, with 17 bases between the two ends. Germline V gene data show CDR1 as SGHTA and CDR2 as FQGNSA. This CDR3 contains 16 residues.

The V and J genes are TRBV18 and TRBJ2-2, with TRBD1 matching 7 bases. CDR1 is KGHSH and CDR2 is LQKENI in the germline V gene. V dropped 1 base and J dropped 3; count of bases not matched to a gene: 5. The CDR3 contains 16 residues. The CDR3 DNA is TGTGCCAGCTCACCACGGGACAGTCGTGACACCGGGGAGCTGTTTTTT. Translated, it gives CASSPRDSRDTGELFF.

This clonotype has at least ten counts. V and J are TRBV6-2 or TRBV6-3 and TRBJ1-5, with D perhaps TRBD1 (5 bases). This CDR3 has 17 residues. Germline loops: CDR1 MNHEY, CDR2 SVGEGT. Between the trimmed V and J ends, which lost 5 bases and 0 bases, there was a span of 17 bases. This CDR3 reads CASSRPGLSHSNQPQHF. The DNA of the CDR3 is TGTGCCAGCAGTCGTCCGGGACTTTCTCATAGCAATCAGCCCCAGCATTTT.

The V call is TRBV3-1, the J call TRBJ2-1; perhaps TRBD2 as D (6 bases). The CDR3 spans 13 residues. V was cut by 3 bases and J by 10 bases, with 13 bases left in between. Germline V gene lookup returns CDR1 LGHDT and CDR2 YNNKEL (reference sequence). The CDR3 loop is CASSHGGGREQFF. The DNA for the CDR3 is TGTGCCAGCAGCCATGGGGGAGGCCGGGAGCAGTTCTTC.

On this clonotype itself: This may be a read error, as it is one base from a much larger clone. This chain uses TRBV28 with TRBJ1-2, with TRBD1 as a possible D gene (5 bases). Germline assignment: CDR1 MDHEN and CDR2 SYDVKM. The CDR3 is 11 amino acids. The CDR3 spells CASGRDYGHTF. CDR3 nucleotides: TGTGCCAGCGGCAGGGACTATGGCCACACCTTC.

This clonotype occurred many times. This chain uses TRBV18 with TRBJ2-5, with TRBD1 as a possible D gene (6 bases). Trimming pared 3 bases from V and 3 bases from J, leaving 8 bases between. CDR3 length: 13 amino acids. CDR1 is KGHSH and CDR2 is LQKENI in the germline V gene. The CDR3 region is CASSPTGKETQYF. CDR3 nucleotide sequence: TGTGCCAGCTCACCCACAGGGAAAGAGACCCAGTACTTC.

This clonotype was found many times. The chain has TRBV7-8 and TRBJ2-1; the D gene is possibly TRBD2 (6 bases). The CDR3 is 15 residues long. Looked up from germline, CDR1 is SGHVS and CDR2 is FQNEAQ. V lost 3 bases to trimming and J lost 5 bases, with 14 bases between them. CDR3 sequence (DNA): TGTGCCAGCAGCTTCCTCGGGGGAACTAACAATGAGCAGTTCTTC. This codes for CASSFLGGTNNEQFF.

There are many counts of this clonotype. The V gene is TRBV12-3 or TRBV12-4, the J gene TRBJ2-7; D may match TRBD1 or TRBD2 (6 bases each). The CDR3 sequence is 14 residues long. Trimming left V 5 bases short and J 3 bases short, with 14 bases between. CDR3 DNA sequence: TGTGCCAGCAGTCGAGGGGGAGGTAGCTACGAGCAGTACTTC. Protein: CASSRGGGSYEQYF.

This chain uses TRBV20-1 with TRBJ2-1; tentatively, D is TRBD2 (7 bases). V was shortened by 6 bases and J by 7 bases, with 19 bases between the two germline ends. Per the germline V gene, CDR1 is DFQATT and CDR2 is SNEGSKA (reference sequence). The CDR3 is made up of 14 amino acids. The CDR3 protein is CSAQVGGGQNEQFF. In nucleotides, the CDR3 is TGCAGTGCCCAGGTGGGGGGGGGCCAAAATGAGCAGTTCTTC.

The rearrangement links TRBV5-5 to TRBJ2-1; 12 nucleotides line up with TRBD2. Per germline, CDR1 SGHKS and CDR2 YYEKEE (reference sequence). J lost 6 bases, V lost 3 bases, and 4 bases had no gene match. CDR3 length: 15 amino acids. CDR3 protein: CASSSTSGGLNEQFF. The CDR3 nucleotides read TGTGCCAGCAGCTCGACTAGCGGGGGCCTCAATGAGCAGTTCTTC. The full variable domain, rest sourced from reference TRBV5-5 and TRBJ2-1, is DAGVTQSPTHLIKTRGQQVTLRCSPISGHKSVSWYQQVLGQGPQFIFQYYEKEERGRGNFPDRFSARQFPNYSSELNVNALLLGDSALYLCASSSTSGGLNEQFFGPGTRLTVL.

This clonotype was found a few times. A much larger clonotype is one base distant, so this may be a read error. J is TRBJ2-1 and V is TRBV7-8; 9 nucleotides match TRBD2. The CDR3 sequence is 15 residues long. Germline CDR1 SGHVS, CDR2 FQNEAQ. CDR3 bases: TGTGTCAGCAGCTTAGCGGGGGCGAAATACAATGAGCAGTTCTTC. Encoded protein: CVSSLAGAKYNEQFF.

This clonotype was found many times. The gene calls are TRBV3-1 and TRBJ2-1; 9 bases line up with TRBD1. With V trimmed by 5 bases and J by 8 bases, 10 bases remained unmatched. Germline CDR1 is LGHDT and CDR2 is YNNKEL (reference sequence). The CDR3 has 15 residues. DNA for the CDR3: TGTGCCAGCAGCGAAACCGGGACAGGGCGAGATGAGCAGTTCTTC. It encodes CASSETGTGRDEQFF.

This clonotype was seen more than once but under ten times. The chain recombines TRBV5-1 with TRBJ2-7; 9 nucleotides agree with TRBD1. There are 15 residues in the CDR3. J gave up 6 bases and V 4 bases, and 11 bases lay outside the gene matches. Germline values: CDR1 SGHRS, CDR2 YFSETQ. The DNA for the CDR3 is TGCGCCAGCAGCACGCGCCGGGACAGGGCGGGCGAGCAGTACTTC. Its translation: CASSTRRDRAGEQYF.

This clonotype was counted only a few times. The rearrangement uses TRBV6-2 or TRBV6-3 and TRBJ2-7; D is uncertain. The CDR3 loop spans 12 amino acids. V dropped 6 bases and J dropped 3 bases, with 9 bases sitting between them. Germline lookup yields CDR1 MNHEY and CDR2 SVGEGT. The CDR3 coding sequence is TGTGCCAGCAGCCCCGCTTTCTACGAGCAGTACTTC. This encodes CASSPAFYEQYF.

At least ten counts were recorded for this clonotype. The chain has TRBV7-6 and TRBJ2-7; D is tentatively TRBD1 or TRBD2 (5 bases each). V was shortened by 5 bases and J by 2 bases, with 19 bases between the two germline ends. CDR3 length: 16 amino acids. The germline gives CDR1 SGHVS, CDR2 FNYEAQ. CDR3 amino acids: CASSPAAGTVTYEQYF. CDR3 DNA: TGTGCCAGCAGCCCGGCAGCCGGGACGGTGACCTACGAGCAGTACTTC.

This clonotype came up a few times. The chain is built from TRBV18 and TRBJ1-4; 8 nucleotides align to TRBD1. This CDR3 is built from 14 residues. J gave up 8 bases and V 3 bases, and 5 bases lay outside the gene matches. Germline-derived CDR1 and CDR2 are KGHSH and LQKENI. CDR3 sequence: CASSPDRAVEKLFF. CDR3 nucleotide sequence: TGTGCCAGCTCACCGGACAGGGCCGTGGAAAAACTGTTTTTT.

The sample holds a few counts of this clonotype. V gene TRBV6-4 combines with J gene TRBJ2-3; 12 positions match TRBD2. The length of the CDR3 is 15 residues. With V trimmed by 5 bases and J by 6 bases, 6 bases remained unmatched. Germline-derived CDR1 and CDR2 are MRHNA and SNTAGT. The CDR3 protein is CASSIGLAGSDTQYF. The CDR3 coding sequence is TGTGCCAGCAGTATCGGACTAGCGGGGAGTGATACGCAGTATTTT.

This clonotype was counted at least ten times. The chain has TRBV3-1 and TRBJ1-6; 7 bases align to TRBD1. The J segment lost 8 bases and the V segment lost 4 bases, leaving 5 bases of the junction unmatched. The CDR3 runs to 14 residues. CDR1 LGHDT and CDR2 YNNKEL come from the germline V gene (reference sequence). For the CDR3, the DNA is TGTGCCAGCAGCCCCCGGGACAGAGATTCACCCCTCCACTTT. Its protein product is CASSPRDRDSPLHF.

In its sample, this clonotype was seen a few times. This chain connects TRBV20-1 to TRBJ2-7; tentative D call: TRBD2 (6 bases). This CDR3 is 12 amino acids long. The V and J ends lost 6 bases and 0 bases respectively, with 9 bases between them. The germline V gene encodes CDR1 DFQATT and CDR2 SNEGSKA (reference sequence). The CDR3 DNA reads as TGCAGTGCACCCGGGGGCTCCTACGAGCAGTACTTC. It codes for CSAPGGSYEQYF.

The J gene is TRBJ2-3, the V gene TRBV2, with TRBD2 matching over 12 bases. The V segment lost 8 bases and the J segment 7 bases; nucleotides outside the gene matches: 7. Per germline, CDR1 SNHLY and CDR2 FYNNEI. CDR3 length equals 14 residues. This chain's CDR3 is CASGAGLAGNTQYF. The CDR3, as DNA: TGTGCCAGCGGGGCGGGACTAGCGGGCAATACGCAGTATTTT.

This clonotype was seen at least ten times. The chain is built from TRBV28 and TRBJ2-1, with D unclear. Per germline, CDR1 MDHEN and CDR2 SYDVKM. The CDR3 is 11 residues long. V was clipped by 7 bases and J by 4 bases, with 5 bases between them. The CDR3 protein is CASTVYNEQFF. The CDR3 region has the DNA TGTGCCAGCACCGTTTACAATGAGCAGTTCTTC. Full variable domain (outside the CDR3, taken from reference TRBV28 and TRBJ2-1): DVKVTQSSRYLVKRTGEKVFLECVQDMDHENMFWYRQDPGLGLRLIYFSYDVKMKEKGDIPEGYSVSREKKERFSLILESASTNQTSMYLCASTVYNEQFFGPGTRLTVL.

At least ten counts were recorded for this clonotype. The rearrangement joins TRBV20-1 to TRBJ2-7; TRBD2 agrees at 7 bases. This CDR3 spans 13 amino acids. Losses at the gene ends were 5 bases for V and 2 bases for J; bases not matched to a gene: 6. Germline CDR1 DFQATT, CDR2 SNEGSKA (reference sequence). This CDR3 is CSAFLGLAYEQYF. The DNA for the CDR3 is TGCAGTGCTTTCCTAGGACTAGCCTACGAGCAGTACTTC.

This chain joins TRBV6-5 and TRBJ1-2; D not certain. Germline-derived CDR1 and CDR2 are MNHEY and SVGAGI. There are 15 residues in the CDR3. Trimming removed 2 bases from V and 3 bases from J, with 13 bases in between. Here the CDR3 DNA reads TGTGCCAGCAGTTACCCCGGACGGATTGACTATGGCTACACCTTC. Translation: CASSYPGRIDYGYTF.

This clonotype was detected a few times. Compared with germline, one end of the junction differs, possibly owing to a read error. The rearrangement links TRBV5-1 to TRBJ1-6; the match to TRBD1 covers 7 bases. This CDR3 has 15 amino acids. Germline CDR1 and CDR2: SGHRS and YFSETQ. This CDR3 reads CASSEEGGPHSPLHF. CDR3 bases: TGTGCCAGCAGCGAAGAAGGGGGCCCCCATTCACCCCTCCACTTT.

The gene calls are TRBV15 and TRBJ2-2, with TRBD2 matching over 9 bases. Losses at the gene ends were 2 bases for V and 1 base for J; bases not matched to a gene: 2. The V gene's germline CDR1 is LNHNV and CDR2 YYDKDF (reference sequence). The CDR3 covers 16 residues. DNA of the CDR3: TGTGCCACCAGCAGAATTAGCGGGGGGAACACCGGGGAGCTGTTTTTT. Its translation is CATSRISGGNTGELFF.

This chain connects TRBV5-5 to TRBJ2-7, with 11 bases identical to TRBD2. The germline V gene encodes CDR1 SGHKS and CDR2 YYEKEE (reference sequence). The CDR3 has 17 amino acids. The J segment lost 6 bases and the V segment lost 2 bases, leaving 13 bases of the junction unmatched. The CDR3 is CASSLGPLAGGTSEQYF. DNA of the CDR3: TGTGCCAGCAGCTTAGGGCCTCTAGCGGGAGGAACGTCCGAGCAGTACTTC.